These 10 T cell receptor beta chains came from one sample sequenced in a study of regulatory T cells in long-lasting Graves disease. Time point denoted: persistent/refractory GD, antithyroid drugs over 5 years with positive TRAb. The TCR library was prepared using RNA isolated from PBMCs. Relying on iRepertoire HTBI primers and Arm-PCR of CDR3 regions, the team built TCR beta libraries. TCRdb processed the multiplex PCR reads anew with MiXCR; each CDR3 protein has one entry. Among approximately 400,000 distinct CDR3 sequences, about 23% were seen once, and the ten largest hold approximately 27%. The sample was peripheral blood mononuclear cells (PBMCs), taken when the disease was refractory, from a patient treated with antithyroid drugs. These TCRs come from a woman aged 40 to 50 with Graves disease.

The chain links TRBV20-1 to TRBJ2-7, with D perhaps matching TRBD2 (5 bases). CDR3 size: 15 residues. V shed 4 bases and J shed 2 bases, with 18 bases lying between them. Germline V gene data show CDR1 as DFQATT and CDR2 as SNEGSKA (reference sequence). As DNA, the CDR3 is TGCAGTGCTATAAGTGGGCGGGCAAGACCCTACGAGCAGTACTTC. The encoded protein is CSAISGRARPYEQYF.

This clonotype was observed a few times. The chain combines TRBV6-2 or TRBV6-3 with TRBJ2-5; 11 nucleotides align to TRBD2. Germline lookup yields CDR1 MNHEY and CDR2 SVGEGT. V trimming: 6 bases; J trimming: 5 bases; junction bases outside the gene matches: 14. The CDR3 sequence is 17 residues long. The CDR3 DNA follows: TGTGCCAGCAGCAAGAGATATCTAGCGGGAGGAGGGGAGACCCAGTACTTC. It encodes CASSKRYLAGGGETQYF.

V gene TRBV28 combines with J gene TRBJ2-1, with 7 bases fitting TRBD2. The CDR3 consists of 15 residues. V was clipped by 4 bases and J by 3 bases; unmatched bases: 6. Looked up from germline, CDR1 is MDHEN and CDR2 is SYDVKM. CDR3 sequence: CASSSGRENYNEQFF. The CDR3 DNA follows: TGTGCCAGCAGTTCCGGGCGGGAGAACTACAATGAGCAGTTCTTC.

This clonotype has ten or more counts. The chain is built from TRBV27 and TRBJ2-2; 13 bases map to TRBD2. Per germline, CDR1 MNHEY and CDR2 SMNVEV (reference sequence). CDR3 size: 15 residues. V trimming: 7 bases; J trimming: 5 bases; junction bases outside the gene matches: 4. In DNA, the CDR3 is TGTGCCAGCAACGCGGGACTAGCGGGGACCGGGGAGCTGTTTTTT. It encodes CASNAGLAGTGELFF.

The chain carries TRBV7-2 and TRBJ2-1; the D is unclear. CDR3 size: 12 residues. Trimming pared 3 bases from V and 4 bases from J, leaving 4 bases between. From germline, CDR1 is SGHTA and CDR2 FQGNSA. CDR3 nucleotides: TGTGCCAGCAGCTTCATATACAATGAGCAGTTCTTC. Translating it yields CASSFIYNEQFF.

This clonotype was counted many times. This sequence joins TRBV2 and TRBJ2-4, with 11 positions matching TRBD1. The trim removed 4 bases at V and 9 bases at J, leaving 5 bases unmatched. The CDR3 is made up of 14 amino acids. Germline loops: CDR1 SNHLY, CDR2 FYNNEI. CDR3 DNA: TGTGCCAGCAGTGCGGACAGGGGGCGTTCCATTCAGTACTTC. Translated, it gives CASSADRGRSIQYF.

The chain links TRBV30 to TRBJ2-5, with D tentatively TRBD2 (5 bases). Germline V gene sequence: CDR1 GTSNPN, CDR2 SVGIG (reference sequence). This CDR3 is built from 14 residues. V was clipped by 3 bases and J by 2 bases, with 13 bases between them. In nucleotides, the CDR3 is TGTGCCTGGAGCGCCGACGGGGAACAAGAGACCCAGTACTTC. Translation: CAWSADGEQETQYF.

This clonotype was observed a few times. The chain carries TRBV28 and TRBJ2-3; D may be TRBD2 (6 bases). The CDR3 length is 15 residues. Germline V gene sequence: CDR1 MDHEN, CDR2 SYDVKM. The V and J ends lost 8 bases and 3 bases respectively, with 18 bases between them. In nucleotides, the CDR3 is TGTGCCAGCGCAAGCAAGAGGGAGGTGACAGATACGCAGTATTTT. It specifies CASASKREVTDTQYF.

This clonotype was seen ten or more times. V is TRBV12-3 or TRBV12-4 and J is TRBJ1-5, with TRBD1 as a possible D gene (6 bases). Trimming removed 5 bases from V and 7 bases from J, with 15 bases in between. CDR3 length: 14 amino acids. Written as DNA, the CDR3 is TGTGCCAGCAGTACAGGGTTAACATTGCAGCCCCAGCATTTT. Its translation is CASSTGLTLQPQHF.

The V call is TRBV4-2, the J call TRBJ2-7, with D tentatively TRBD2 (5 bases). The V end lost 2 bases, the J end lost 2 bases, and 13 bases lay between the germline ends. Germline CDR1 reads LGHNA; CDR2 reads YNFKEQ. This CDR3 has 15 residues. The chain's CDR3 is CASSQSERSPYEQYF. CDR3 DNA: TGTGCCAGCAGCCAATCTGAGCGGAGCCCCTACGAGCAGTACTTC.